These 15 T cell receptor beta chains were sequenced from one sample in a study of blood T cells in healthy people across ages. A J-beta primer mix and a sample-barcoded 5' primer were used in a second PCR of roughly 7 to 12 cycles. TCRdb itself ran the 5' RACE reads through MiXCR, one entry per CDR3 protein. The repertoire includes approximately 600,000 distinct CDR3 sequences, approximately 59% of them detected once, and 30% to 40% sits in the top ten. The sample comprised blood. These receptors were collected from a man in his 60s in good health.

The chain uses TRBV29-1 and TRBJ2-1, with D unclear. CDR1 is SQVTM, CDR2 ANQGSEA, per germline. Between the trimmed V and J ends, which lost 6 bases and 3 bases, there was a span of 9 bases. This CDR3 has 12 amino acids. The CDR3 spells CSVWTGYNEQFF. CDR3 DNA sequence: TGCAGCGTCTGGACGGGCTACAATGAGCAGTTCTTC.

This clonotype was detected only once. The rearrangement links TRBV5-1 to TRBJ2-2; 10 bases are shared with TRBD1. The germline V gene encodes CDR1 SGHRS and CDR2 YFSETQ. The CDR3 is 13 amino acids. Trimming took 3 bases from V and 7 from J; bases not matched to a gene: 0. CDR3 in amino acids: CASSWTGGGELFF. In nucleotides, the CDR3 is TGCGCCAGCAGCTGGACAGGGGGCGGGGAGCTGTTTTTT.

The sample holds a few counts of this clonotype. The chain is built from TRBV7-9 and TRBJ2-1; 9 bases are a match to TRBD1. The CDR3 has 14 amino acids. V shed 5 bases, J shed 8 bases, and the junction held 7 bases outside the gene matches. Germline CDR1 is SEHNR and CDR2 is FQNEAQ (reference sequence). CDR3 DNA: TGTGCCAGCAGCCCCCGGACAGGGGAGGATGAGCAGTTCTTC. Protein product: CASSPRTGEDEQFF.

This clonotype was picked up a small number of times. The chain joins TRBV12-3 or TRBV12-4 to TRBJ2-2, with 12 bases that match TRBD2. The CDR3 extends over 16 amino acids. V dropped 5 bases and J dropped 1; count of bases not matched to a gene: 2. CDR3 sequence reads: CASSGGLAGNTGELFF. CDR3 coding DNA: TGTGCCAGCAGTGGGGGACTAGCGGGGAACACCGGGGAGCTGTTTTTT.

J is TRBJ1-5 and V is TRBV6-2 or TRBV6-3, with D perhaps matching TRBD1 (6 bases). Germline lookup yields CDR1 MNHEY and CDR2 SVGEGT. The CDR3 contains 15 residues. V was cut by 4 bases and J by 4 bases, with 14 bases left in between. The CDR3 protein is CASSFRGWGNQPQHF. CDR3 nucleotides: TGTGCCAGCAGTTTCAGGGGCTGGGGAAATCAGCCCCAGCATTTT.

This rearrangement joins TRBV11-2 to TRBJ2-1; tentatively, D is TRBD1 (5 bases). V lost 5 bases to trimming and J lost 12 bases, with 26 bases between them. The CDR3 is 16 residues long. Germline-derived CDR1 and CDR2 are SGHAT and FQNNGV. The CDR3 spells CASSRGRQGVFDGQFF. The CDR3 DNA reads TGTGCCAGCAGCCGCGGAAGGCAGGGCGTTTTTGACGGGCAGTTCTTC. Supplemented by reference TRBV11-2 and TRBJ2-1, the full variable domain reads EAGVAQSPRYKIIEKRQSVAFWCNPISGHATLYWYQQILGQGPKLLIQFQNNGVVDDSQLPKDRFSAERLKGVDSTLKIQPAKLEDSAVYLCASSRGRQGVFDGQFFGPGTRLTVL.

This clonotype is a singleton in its sample. V gene TRBV29-1 combines with J gene TRBJ1-1, with 10 bases identical to TRBD1. There are 16 residues in the CDR3. J was trimmed by 1 base and V by 7 bases; bases with no gene match: 12. The germline gives CDR1 SQVTM, CDR2 ANQGSEA. CDR3 nucleotides: TGCAGCGCCGAGGGGGACAGGGGAAAATGGAACACTGAAGCTTTCTTT. Its translation: CSAEGDRGKWNTEAFF.

The chain couples TRBV11-2 to TRBJ2-1; TRBD1 aligns across 8 bases. The V gene's germline CDR1 is SGHAT and CDR2 FQNNGV. The CDR3 runs to 15 residues. After removal of 4 bases from V and 2 bases from J, the junction contained 4 bases not matched to a gene. DNA for the CDR3: TGTGCCAGCAGCTATCAGGGGGCTACCTACAATGAGCAGTTCTTC. It is translated as CASSYQGATYNEQFF.

The rearrangement joins TRBV7-8 to TRBJ1-6; maybe TRBD1 (5 bases). The ends were cut back, 5 bases at V and 2 bases at J, with 19 bases in the middle. This CDR3 is 18 amino acids long. Germline values: CDR1 SGHVS, CDR2 FQNEAQ. CDR3 region: CASSHDRDVAAYNSPLHF. In DNA, the CDR3 is TGTGCCAGCAGCCACGACCGGGACGTAGCTGCCTATAATTCACCCCTCCACTTT.

The CDR3 DNA follows: TGTGCCAGCAGCCAAGTGGGACACGCCGGCTACGAGCAGTACTTC. Its translation: CASSQVGHAGYEQYF. The chain is built from TRBV3-1 and TRBJ2-7, with a possible D match to TRBD1 (6 bases). The CDR3 runs to 15 residues. Germline-derived CDR1 and CDR2 are LGHDT and YNNKEL (reference sequence). V lost 1 base and J lost 3, with 13 bases in between.

The CDR3 region is CASSPRGAGRREKLFF. The CDR3 DNA is TGTGCCAGCAGCCCACGAGGTGCAGGGCGTCGGGAAAAACTGTTTTTT. V gene TRBV11-2 combines with J gene TRBJ1-4; D perhaps matches TRBD1 (5 bases). The CDR3 runs 16 residues. V lost 5 bases to trimming and J lost 8 bases, with 21 bases between them. Germline CDR1 and CDR2: SGHAT and FQNNGV.

V and J are TRBV24-1 and TRBJ2-7; 10 positions agree with TRBD2. Trimming took 7 bases from V and 7 from J; bases not matched to a gene: 15. Germline V gene lookup returns CDR1 KGHDR and CDR2 SFDVKD. The CDR3 loop spans 16 amino acids. The CDR3 reads CATSGWGTSDRNEQYF. CDR3 DNA: TGTGCCACCAGCGGGTGGGGGACTAGCGACCGCAATGAGCAGTACTTC.

This clonotype was counted at least ten times. This chain links TRBV5-1 with TRBJ1-1; 11 bases align to TRBD1. The ends lost 0 bases at V and 3 bases at J; junction bases unmatched: 7. Germline loops: CDR1 SGHRS, CDR2 YFSETQ. There are 17 residues in the CDR3. CDR3 in amino acids: CASSLGTGGRQDTEAFF. DNA for the CDR3: TGCGCCAGCAGCTTGGGGACAGGGGGCAGGCAGGACACTGAAGCTTTCTTT. Full variable domain (missing parts from reference TRBV5-1 and TRBJ1-1): KAGVTQTPRYLIKTRGQQVTLSCSPISGHRSVSWYQQTPGQGLQFLFEYFSETQRNKGNFPGRFSGRQFSNSRSEMNVSTLELGDSALYLCASSLGTGGRQDTEAFFGQGTRLTVV.

This chain uses TRBV18 with TRBJ1-1; D perhaps matches TRBD1 (6 bases). Between the trimmed V and J ends, which lost 5 bases and 5 bases, there was a span of 21 bases. CDR3 length equals 16 residues. Germline CDR1 is KGHSH and CDR2 is LQKENI. CDR3 loop: CASSRTGRGGGTEAFF. The CDR3, as DNA: TGTGCCAGCTCAAGGACCGGGAGAGGGGGAGGAACTGAAGCTTTCTTT.

The chain joins TRBV6-2 or TRBV6-3 to TRBJ1-2; TRBD1 agrees at 9 bases. The CDR3 spans 14 residues. Germline V gene sequence: CDR1 MNHEY, CDR2 SVGEGT. V lost 6 bases, J lost 3 bases, and 5 bases stayed unmatched. The CDR3 sequence is CASRRTGEYYGYTF. CDR3 coding DNA: TGTGCCAGCAGACGGACAGGGGAATACTATGGCTACACCTTC.